The 13 T cell receptor beta chains presented below share a single source sample, sequenced in a study of Ad26.COV2.S vaccination and SARS-CoV-2 variants. Noted treatment: about 20 received Ad26.COV2.S at low or high dose, single or two shots; a few received placebo; per-sample allocation not given. Sample collection was performed on day 63 after the first vaccine or placebo injection. Sequenced by immunoSEQ multiplex PCR; TCRdb stores in-frame clones only, minus some. The data contain 440,000 or so clones, roughly nine tenths of them singletons. Sample: peripheral blood, taken in a trial of Ad26.COV2.S vaccine versus placebo. The origin of the receptors is a person between 18 and 65 years old who received the Ad26.COV2.S COVID-19 vaccine or a placebo.

The chain uses TRBV29-1 and TRBJ1-4; D not resolved. Germline CDR1 is SQVTM and CDR2 is ANQGSEA. V was pared by 5 bases and J by 8 bases, with 18 bases between. The CDR3 consists of 14 residues. DNA of the CDR3: TGCAGCGTTAAAATCGACCGAGACGGCGAAAAACTGTTTTTT. Its translation: CSVKIDRDGEKLFF. Combining the CDR3 with reference TRBV29-1 and TRBJ1-4 gives the whole variable domain SAVISQKPSRDICQRGTSLTIQCQVDSQVTMMFWYRQQPGQSLTLIATANQGSEATYESGFVIDKFPISRPNLTFSTLTVSNMSPEDSSIYLCSVKIDRDGEKLFFGSGTQLSVL.

V usage is TRBV4-2 and J usage is TRBJ2-5, with 7 bases aligning to TRBD2. V gave up 8 bases and J gave up 4 bases; unmatched junction bases: 16. The CDR3 is 16 amino acids. Germline CDR1 LGHNA, CDR2 YNFKEQ. The CDR3 coding sequence is TGTGCCAGCTCCCTCGTCGGGGGAGGGCCCCGAGAGACCCAGTACTTC. Its protein product is CASSLVGGGPRETQYF.

V usage is TRBV18 and J usage is TRBJ1-1; D is unresolved. The CDR3 consists of 17 residues. CDR1 KGHSH and CDR2 LQKENI come from the germline V gene. Between the trimmed V and J ends, which lost 2 bases and 0 bases, there was a span of 16 bases. The chain's CDR3 is CASSPKAGSFLNTEAFF. In nucleotides, the CDR3 is TGTGCCAGCTCACCAAAGGCCGGAAGCTTTTTGAACACTGAAGCTTTCTTT.

The rearrangement joins TRBV4-1 to TRBJ2-3; 13 bases match TRBD2. V lost 4 bases to trimming and J lost 1 base; unmatched junction nucleotides: 5. This CDR3 contains 17 residues. Germline CDR1 is MGHRA and CDR2 is YSYEKL. CDR3 bases: TGCGCCAGCAGCCGAGTAGGGACTAGCGGGGGCACAGATACGCAGTATTTT. Amino acids: CASSRVGTSGGTDTQYF.

This sequence joins TRBV7-2 and TRBJ1-5; D ambiguous. This CDR3 has 13 amino acids. Germline lookup yields CDR1 SGHTA and CDR2 FQGNSA. V lost 3 bases and J lost 10, with 13 bases in between. The CDR3 nucleotides are TGTGCCAGCAGCTTGGGAGGAGTTTTTCCCCAGCATTTT. It specifies CASSLGGVFPQHF. The whole variable domain, filled in from reference TRBV7-2 and TRBJ1-5, reads GAGVSQSPSNKVTEKGKDVELRCDPISGHTALYWYRQSLGQGLEFLIYFQGNSAPDKSGLPSDRFSAERTGGSVSTLTIQRTQQEDSAVYLCASSLGGVFPQHFGDGTRLSIL.

The V gene is TRBV12-3 or TRBV12-4, the J gene TRBJ1-1; D gene unclear. The CDR3 runs 12 residues. Trimming pared 8 bases from V and 1 base from J, leaving 8 bases between. CDR3 nucleotides: TGTGCCAGCGGCACGGGGAACACTGAAGCTTTCTTT. Translating gives CASGTGNTEAFF.

The chain links TRBV18 to TRBJ1-2; the D is unclear. Germline CDR1 is KGHSH and CDR2 is LQKENI. The length of the CDR3 is 13 residues. V lost 2 bases to trimming and J lost 5 bases, with 9 bases between them. The CDR3 loop reads CASSPSGEYGYTF. Written as DNA, the CDR3 is TGTGCCAGCTCACCATCCGGGGAATATGGCTACACCTTC.

The J gene is TRBJ2-7, the V gene TRBV4-1; possibly TRBD1 for D (5 bases). The CDR3 has 15 residues. CDR1 is MGHRA, CDR2 YSYEKL, per germline. With 6 bases removed from V and 5 bases from J, the gap between germline ends came to 20 bases. The CDR3 region has the DNA TGCGCCAGCAGAAGATGCCCGGCAGGGTTCGACGAGCAGTACTTC. It codes for CASRRCPAGFDEQYF.

This chain joins TRBV24-1 and TRBJ2-1, with TRBD2 identical over 8 bases. Per germline, CDR1 KGHDR and CDR2 SFDVKD. CDR3 length: 15 residues. V trimming: 3 bases; J trimming: 0 bases; junction bases outside the gene matches: 0. Here the CDR3 DNA reads TGTGCCACCAGTGATAGCGGGGGCTCCTACAATGAGCAGTTCTTC. Translating it yields CATSDSGGSYNEQFF.

This clone turned up a few times. The chain links TRBV11-3 to TRBJ2-1; D perhaps matches TRBD1 (6 bases). The V gene's germline CDR1 is SGHNT and CDR2 YENEEA. V lost 3 bases, J lost 2 bases, and 14 bases lay in between. This CDR3 is built from 16 residues. In nucleotides, the CDR3 is TGTGCCAGCAGCTTCGGGTCAGGGGTCGCCTACAATGAGCAGTTCTTC. It codes for CASSFGSGVAYNEQFF. Supplemented by reference TRBV11-3 and TRBJ2-1, the full variable domain reads EAGVVQSPRYKIIEKKQPVAFWCNPISGHNTLYWYLQNLGQGPELLIRYENEEAVDDSQLPKDRFSAERLKGVDSTLKIQPAELGDSAVYLCASSFGSGVAYNEQFFGPGTRLTVL.

The chain employs TRBV4-3 and TRBJ1-2; TRBD1 agrees at 7 bases. Trimming cost V 0 bases and J 5 bases; bases outside gene matches: 6. From germline, CDR1 is LGHNA and CDR2 YSLEER. This CDR3 spans 15 amino acids. The DNA for the CDR3 is TGCGCCAGCAGCCAAGAAGCGAGGGGGCCATATGGCTACACCTTC. It encodes CASSQEARGPYGYTF.

This clone was observed a few times. V usage is TRBV5-6 and J usage is TRBJ2-7, with D perhaps TRBD2 (5 bases). The CDR3 is 12 residues long. The V gene lost 4 bases and the J gene lost 6 bases, with 11 bases spanning the gap. Per the germline V gene, CDR1 is SGHDT and CDR2 is YYEEEE. The CDR3 is CASSKLGGEQYF. In DNA form, the CDR3 reads TGTGCCAGCAGCAAACTAGGAGGCGAGCAGTACTTC.

The chain couples TRBV18 to TRBJ1-3; D call uncertain. Trimming pared 2 bases from V and 2 bases from J, leaving 7 bases between. This CDR3 spans 14 amino acids. Germline values: CDR1 KGHSH, CDR2 LQKENI. The CDR3 region is CASSPSGAGNTIYF. The CDR3 region has the DNA TGTGCCAGCTCACCATCCGGGGCTGGAAACACCATATATTTT.